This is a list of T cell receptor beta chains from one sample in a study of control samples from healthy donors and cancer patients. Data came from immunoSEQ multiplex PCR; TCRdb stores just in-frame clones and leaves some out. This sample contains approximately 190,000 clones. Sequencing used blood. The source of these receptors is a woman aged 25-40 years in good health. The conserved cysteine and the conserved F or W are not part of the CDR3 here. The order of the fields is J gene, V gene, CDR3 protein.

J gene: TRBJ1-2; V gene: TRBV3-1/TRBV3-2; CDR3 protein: ASSQTGYYGYT
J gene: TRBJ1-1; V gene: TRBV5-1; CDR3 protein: ASSSGQGTEAF
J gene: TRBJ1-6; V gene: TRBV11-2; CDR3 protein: ASSLLGRRDSPLH
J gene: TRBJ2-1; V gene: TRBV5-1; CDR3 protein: ASSLGGTSGSSYNEQF
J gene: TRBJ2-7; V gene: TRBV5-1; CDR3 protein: ASSLQEGGTYEQY
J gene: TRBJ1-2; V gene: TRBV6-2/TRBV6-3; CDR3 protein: ASSYVKLGYT
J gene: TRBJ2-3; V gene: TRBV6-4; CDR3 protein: ASSDGTGATDTQY
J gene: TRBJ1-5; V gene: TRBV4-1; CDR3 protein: ASSQGPPSTPQH
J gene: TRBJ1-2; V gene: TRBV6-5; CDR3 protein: ASKSNRDYGYT
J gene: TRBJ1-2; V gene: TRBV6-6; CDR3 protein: ASSYSAGDYGYT
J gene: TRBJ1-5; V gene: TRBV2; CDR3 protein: ASSGRDRGNQPQH
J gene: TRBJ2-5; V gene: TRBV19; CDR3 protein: ASSIRSGGAFETQY
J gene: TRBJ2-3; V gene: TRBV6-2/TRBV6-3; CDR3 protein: ASSYEGTQYTQY
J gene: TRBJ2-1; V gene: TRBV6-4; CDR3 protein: ASSPAGTSSYNEQF
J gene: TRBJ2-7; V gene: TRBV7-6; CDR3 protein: ASSQTRYEQY
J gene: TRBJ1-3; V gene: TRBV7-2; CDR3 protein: AGGDNSGNTIY
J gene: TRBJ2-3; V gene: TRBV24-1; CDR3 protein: ATSDWTVFGDTQY
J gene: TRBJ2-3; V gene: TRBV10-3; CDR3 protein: ASGAVTDTQY
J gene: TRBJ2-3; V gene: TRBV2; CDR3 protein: ASSFSGGGTDTQY
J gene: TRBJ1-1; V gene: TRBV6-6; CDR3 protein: ASSYRGNQNTEAF
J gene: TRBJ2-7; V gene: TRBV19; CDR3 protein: ASSFRGANYEQY
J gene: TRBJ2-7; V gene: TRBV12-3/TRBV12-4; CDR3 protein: ASSSQQTYEQY
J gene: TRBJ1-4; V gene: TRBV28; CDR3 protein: ASSLQQLNEKLF
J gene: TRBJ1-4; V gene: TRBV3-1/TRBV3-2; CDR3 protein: ASSQDWEGGPNEKLF
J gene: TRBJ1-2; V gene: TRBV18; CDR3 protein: ASSPGQSNYGYT
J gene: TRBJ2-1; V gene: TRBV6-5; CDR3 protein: ASSYGGEQF